This note documents a single T cell receptor (beta chain) sequence. Here immunoSEQ multiplex PCR was the method, and the copy in TCRdb shows in-frame clones only, minus some. The table lists around 300,000 clones, roughly 90% of them singletons. This CDR3 region has 15 residues. Germline V gene data show CDR1 as MNHEY and CDR2 as SMNVEV (reference sequence). Trimming removed 6 bases from V and 1 base from J; junction bases left unmatched: 7. This sample stems from a study of blood T cell repertoires in COVID-19. This clonotype originated in a woman in her 30s who had recovered from COVID-19. The V call is TRBV27, the J call TRBJ2-7; 9 bases are shared with TRBD2. Sequencing was done on a sample of PBMCs or T cells enriched from blood (not recorded which). Here the CDR3 DNA reads TGTGCCAGCAGCCAAGTCACTAGCGGGTCCTACGAGCAGTACTTC. This sequence encodes CASSQVTSGSYEQYF.